This TCR beta chain originates from a study of breast tumors, draining lymph nodes, adjacent tissues. Germline V gene lookup returns CDR1 LGHNA and CDR2 YSLEER. The CDR3 is 13 residues long. V was cut by 4 bases and J by 9 bases, with 14 bases left in between. A word on this clonotype: Its antigen remains unidentified.

TCRdb recomputed calls from the multiplex PCR reads with MiXCR, one row per CDR3 protein. This table has some 170,000 distinct CDR3 sequences, 33% appearing once. Axillary draining lymph nodes of breast cancer patients supplied the node samples. Study-wide points: Tumor TCR diversity was below lymph nodes but above nontumor tissue. The lymph node origin of tumor T cells was framed as consistent with a hypothesis, not demonstrated. Findings are consistent with lymph node origin and intratumoral expansion of most tumor T cells.

The rearrangement links TRBV4-3 to TRBJ2-3, with D possibly TRBD1 on 6 matching bases. The receptor's source is a female donor with breast cancer. Some clones in this sample may be carry-over from other donors' samples. Sequenced input: axillary lymph node tissue. The CDR3 DNA reads as TGCGCCAGCAGCCCAGACCACAGGGCGACGCAGTATTTT. Amino acids: CASSPDHRATQYF.